This T cell receptor beta chain was obtained from a study of cytomegalovirus exposure and HLA in healthy donors. The germline V gene has CDR1 MNHNS and CDR2 SASEGT. This CDR3 is built from 11 residues. V lost 4 bases, J lost 14 bases, and 9 bases lay in between. A few counts support this clone. Assay used: immunoSEQ multiplex PCR; TCRdb lists only in-frame clones, some missing. The sample lists roughly 100,000 clones; about 85% were seen once. Sequenced sample: PBMCs. The sequence was obtained from a woman between 18 and 29 years old in good health and CMV-seropositive. The chain is built from TRBV6-1 and TRBJ1-6; D gene unclear. The CDR3 sequence: CASSAGGTLHF. DNA for the CDR3: TGTGCCAGCAGTGCCGGAGGAACCCTCCACTTT.